This T cell receptor (beta chain) was documented in a study of regulatory T cells in long-lasting Graves disease. Overall study results and limits: Persistent disease showed a preference for TRBV28, TRBJ1-2 and TRBJ2-5.

Sample time point: newly diagnosed GD, antithyroid drugs for less than 3 months. From PBMCs, RNA was extracted and then used to make the TCR library. Building of the TCR beta libraries involved iRepertoire HTBI primers and Arm-PCR of CDR3 regions. TCRdb passed the multiplex PCR reads through MiXCR, listing each CDR3 protein once. This table holds 350,000 to 550,000 distinct CDR3 sequences, 14% found once. Concerning this clonotype itself: Antigen: not known.

Germline V lookup: CDR1 SGHRS, CDR2 YFSETQ. The CDR3 is made up of 14 amino acids. The J segment lost 5 bases and the V segment lost 5 bases, leaving 7 bases of the junction unmatched. The same data also contributed to another study, on T cells in Graves' hyperthyroidism and ophthalmopathy.

Specimen: peripheral blood mononuclear cells (PBMCs), collected at new diagnosis, from a patient treated with antithyroid drugs. This sequence joins TRBV5-1 and TRBJ2-5; 9 bases are a match to TRBD1. This receptor was obtained from a woman between 45 and 60 years old with Graves disease. CDR3 in amino acids: CASRRDRVSETQYF. Here the CDR3 DNA reads TGCGCCAGCAGACGGGACAGGGTGTCGGAGACCCAGTACTTC.